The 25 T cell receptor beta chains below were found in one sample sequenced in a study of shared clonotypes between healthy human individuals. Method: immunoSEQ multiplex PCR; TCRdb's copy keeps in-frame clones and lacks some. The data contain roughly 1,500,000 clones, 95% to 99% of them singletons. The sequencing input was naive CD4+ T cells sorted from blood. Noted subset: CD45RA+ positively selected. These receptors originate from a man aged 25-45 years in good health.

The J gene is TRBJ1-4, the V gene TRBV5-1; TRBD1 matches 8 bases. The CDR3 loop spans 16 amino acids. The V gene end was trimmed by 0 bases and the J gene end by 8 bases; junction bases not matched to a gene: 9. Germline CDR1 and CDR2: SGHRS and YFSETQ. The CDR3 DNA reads TGCGCCAGCAGCTTGGATCTACAGGGGGTTGGGGAAAAACTGTTTTTT. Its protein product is CASSLDLQGVGEKLFF.

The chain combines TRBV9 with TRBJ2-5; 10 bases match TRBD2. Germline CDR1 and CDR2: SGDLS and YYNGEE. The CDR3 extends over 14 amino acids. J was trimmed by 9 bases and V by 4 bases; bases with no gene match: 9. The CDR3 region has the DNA TGTGCCAGCAGCCCCCAGCGGGAGGGCCCCGCCCAGTACTTC. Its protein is CASSPQREGPAQYF.

In DNA, the CDR3 is TGTGCCAGCAGTGCCTTCACAGGGGAGAACACCGGGGAGCTGTTTTTT. Encoded protein: CASSAFTGENTGELFF. V and J are TRBV2 and TRBJ2-2; TRBD1 matches at 7 bases. After removal of 4 bases from V and 1 base from J, the junction contained 6 bases not matched to a gene. The germline V gene encodes CDR1 SNHLY and CDR2 FYNNEI. The CDR3 sequence is 16 residues long.

CDR3 residues: CASRDRAPGGYTF. The DNA for the CDR3 is TGTGCCAGCAGGGACAGGGCCCCGGGTGGCTACACCTTC. V gene TRBV27 combines with J gene TRBJ1-2; the match to TRBD1 covers 8 bases. With V trimmed by 6 bases and J by 7 bases, 7 bases remained unmatched. This CDR3 comprises 13 residues. Germline V gene data show CDR1 as MNHEY and CDR2 as SMNVEV (reference sequence).

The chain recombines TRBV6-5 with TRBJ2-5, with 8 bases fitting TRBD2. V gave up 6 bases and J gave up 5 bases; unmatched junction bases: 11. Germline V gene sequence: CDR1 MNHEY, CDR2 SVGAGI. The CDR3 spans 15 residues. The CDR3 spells CASSRSGASGETQYF. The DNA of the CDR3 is TGTGCCAGCAGCCGATCAGGGGCTAGCGGGGAGACCCAGTACTTC.

As DNA, the CDR3 is TGTGCCAGCAGCTCCCTAGCGGGAGTCTCCCCTTACGAGCAGTACTTC. The encoded protein is CASSSLAGVSPYEQYF. The gene calls are TRBV7-6 and TRBJ2-7; 10 nucleotides line up with TRBD2. The germline gives CDR1 SGHVS, CDR2 FNYEAQ. The CDR3 consists of 16 residues. With 4 bases clipped from V and 4 bases from J, the junction kept 10 bases outside the gene matches.

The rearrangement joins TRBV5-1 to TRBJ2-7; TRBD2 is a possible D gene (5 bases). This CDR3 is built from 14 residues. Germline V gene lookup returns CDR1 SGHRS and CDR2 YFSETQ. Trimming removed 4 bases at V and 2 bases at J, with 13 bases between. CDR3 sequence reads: CASSAGNSAYEQYF. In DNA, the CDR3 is TGCGCCAGCAGCGCCGGGAATAGTGCCTACGAGCAGTACTTC.

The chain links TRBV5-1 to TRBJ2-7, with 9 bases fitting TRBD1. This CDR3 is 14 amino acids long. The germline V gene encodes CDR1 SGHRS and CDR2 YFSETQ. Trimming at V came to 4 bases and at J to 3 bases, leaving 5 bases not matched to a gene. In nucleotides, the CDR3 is TGCGCCAGCAGCAGAGGGGACAGGGTCTACGAGCAGTACTTC. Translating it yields CASSRGDRVYEQYF. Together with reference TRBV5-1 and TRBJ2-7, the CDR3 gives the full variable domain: KAGVTQTPRYLIKTRGQQVTLSCSPISGHRSVSWYQQTPGQGLQFLFEYFSETQRNKGNFPGRFSGRQFSNSRSEMNVSTLELGDSALYLCASSRGDRVYEQYFGPGTRLTVT.

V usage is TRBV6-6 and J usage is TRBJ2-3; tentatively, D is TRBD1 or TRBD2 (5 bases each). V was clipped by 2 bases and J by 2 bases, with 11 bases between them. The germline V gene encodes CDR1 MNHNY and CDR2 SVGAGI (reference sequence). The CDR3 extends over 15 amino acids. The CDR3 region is CASSYRGTNTDTQYF. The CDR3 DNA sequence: TGTGCCAGCAGTTACAGAGGGACGAACACAGATACGCAGTATTTT.

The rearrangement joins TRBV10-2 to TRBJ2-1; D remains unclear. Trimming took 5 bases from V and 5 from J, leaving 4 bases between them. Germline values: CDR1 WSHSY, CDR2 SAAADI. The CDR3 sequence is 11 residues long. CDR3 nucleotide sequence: TGCGCCAGCAGTCCACACAATGAGCAGTTCTTC. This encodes CASSPHNEQFF.

The CDR3 nucleotides read TGTGCCAGCAGCTTAAAACGCCAATTGAACACTGAAGCTTTCTTT. Encoded protein: CASSLKRQLNTEAFF. V usage is TRBV7-8 and J usage is TRBJ1-1; D is uncertain. The CDR3 runs 15 residues. Trimming stripped 2 bases from V and 0 bases from J, with 10 bases between. In germline, CDR1 is SGHVS, CDR2 FQNEAQ.

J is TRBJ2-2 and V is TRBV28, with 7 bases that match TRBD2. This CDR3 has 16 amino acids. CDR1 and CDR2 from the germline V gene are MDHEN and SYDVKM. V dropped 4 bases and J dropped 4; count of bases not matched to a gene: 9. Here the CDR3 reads CASSSSAWGGTGELFF. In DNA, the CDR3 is TGTGCCAGCAGTTCCTCCGCTTGGGGGGGCACCGGGGAGCTGTTTTTT.

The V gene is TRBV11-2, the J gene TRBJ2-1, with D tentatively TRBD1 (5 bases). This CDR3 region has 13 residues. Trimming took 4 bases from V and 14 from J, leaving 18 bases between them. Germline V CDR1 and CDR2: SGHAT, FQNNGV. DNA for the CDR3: TGTGCCAGCAGCTCGAACGTCCCTTCAGGGAAGTTCTTC. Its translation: CASSSNVPSGKFF.

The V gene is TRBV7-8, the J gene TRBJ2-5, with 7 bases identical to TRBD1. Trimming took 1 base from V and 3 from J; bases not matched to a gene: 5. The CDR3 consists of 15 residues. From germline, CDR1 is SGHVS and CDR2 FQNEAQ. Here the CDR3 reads CASSLVGQSKETQYF. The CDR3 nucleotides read TGTGCCAGCAGCTTAGTGGGACAGAGTAAAGAGACCCAGTACTTC.

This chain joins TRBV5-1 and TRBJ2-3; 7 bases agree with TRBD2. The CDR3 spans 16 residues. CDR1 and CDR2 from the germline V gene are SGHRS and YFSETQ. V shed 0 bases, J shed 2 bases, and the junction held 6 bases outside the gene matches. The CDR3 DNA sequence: TGCGCCAGCAGCTTGGCTCTAGCGGAGTTCACAGATACGCAGTATTTT. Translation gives CASSLALAEFTDTQYF.

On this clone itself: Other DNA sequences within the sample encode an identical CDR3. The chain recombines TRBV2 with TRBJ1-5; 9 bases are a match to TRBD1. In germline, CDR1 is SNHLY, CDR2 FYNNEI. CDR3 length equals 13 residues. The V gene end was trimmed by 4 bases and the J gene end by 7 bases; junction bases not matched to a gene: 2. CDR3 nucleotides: TGTGCCAGCAGTGGACAGGGGGGCCAGCCCCAGCATTTT. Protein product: CASSGQGGQPQHF.

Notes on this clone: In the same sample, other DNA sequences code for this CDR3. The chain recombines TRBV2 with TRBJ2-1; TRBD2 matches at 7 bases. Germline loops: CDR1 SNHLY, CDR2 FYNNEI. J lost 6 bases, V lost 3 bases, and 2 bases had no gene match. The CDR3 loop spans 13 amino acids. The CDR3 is CASSEGTTNEQFF. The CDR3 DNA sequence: TGTGCCAGCAGTGAGGGGACTACCAATGAGCAGTTCTTC. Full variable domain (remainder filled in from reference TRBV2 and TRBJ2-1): EPEVTQTPSHQVTQMGQEVILRCVPISNHLYFYWYRQILGQKVEFLVSFYNNEISEKSEIFDDQFSVERPDGSNFTLKIRSTKLEDSAMYFCASSEGTTNEQFFGPGTRLTVL.

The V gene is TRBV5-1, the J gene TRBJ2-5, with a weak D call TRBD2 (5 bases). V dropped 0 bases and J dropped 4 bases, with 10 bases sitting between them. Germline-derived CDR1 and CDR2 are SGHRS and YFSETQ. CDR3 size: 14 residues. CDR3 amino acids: CASSLGGFGETQYF. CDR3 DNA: TGCGCCAGCAGCTTGGGCGGGTTTGGAGAGACCCAGTACTTC.

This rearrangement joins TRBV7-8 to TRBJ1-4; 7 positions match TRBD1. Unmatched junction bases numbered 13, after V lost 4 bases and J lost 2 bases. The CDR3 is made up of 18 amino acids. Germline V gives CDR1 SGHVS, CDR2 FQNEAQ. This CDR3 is CASSSNRGFRGTNEKLFF. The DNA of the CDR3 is TGTGCCAGCAGCTCTAACAGGGGTTTTAGGGGTACTAATGAAAAACTGTTTTTT.

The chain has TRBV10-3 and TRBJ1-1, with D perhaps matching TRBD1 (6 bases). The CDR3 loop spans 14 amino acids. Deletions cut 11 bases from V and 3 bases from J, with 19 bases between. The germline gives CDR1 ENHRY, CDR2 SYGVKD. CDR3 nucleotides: TGTGCCTCCCGGACAGCTGTGAAGGACACTGAAGCTTTCTTT. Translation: CASRTAVKDTEAFF.

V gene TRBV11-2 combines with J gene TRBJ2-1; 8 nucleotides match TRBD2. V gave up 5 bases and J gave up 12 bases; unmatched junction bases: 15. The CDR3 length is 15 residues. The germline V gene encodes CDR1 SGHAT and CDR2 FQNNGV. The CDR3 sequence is CASSPLAGGQVRQFF. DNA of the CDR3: TGTGCCAGCAGCCCACTGGCGGGAGGCCAGGTTCGGCAGTTCTTC.

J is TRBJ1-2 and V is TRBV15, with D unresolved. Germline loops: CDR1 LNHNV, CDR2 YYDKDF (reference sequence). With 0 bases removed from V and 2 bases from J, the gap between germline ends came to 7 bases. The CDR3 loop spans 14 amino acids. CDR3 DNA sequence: TGTGCCACCAGCAGAGATGGGAAAAACTATGGCTACACCTTC. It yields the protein CATSRDGKNYGYTF.

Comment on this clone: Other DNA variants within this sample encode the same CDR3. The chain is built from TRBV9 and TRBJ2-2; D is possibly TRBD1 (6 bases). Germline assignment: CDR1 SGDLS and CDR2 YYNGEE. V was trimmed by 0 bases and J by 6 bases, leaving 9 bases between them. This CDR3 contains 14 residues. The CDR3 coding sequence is TGTGCCAGCAGCGTAGCCGGGACACCCGGGGAGCTGTTTTTT. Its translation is CASSVAGTPGELFF.

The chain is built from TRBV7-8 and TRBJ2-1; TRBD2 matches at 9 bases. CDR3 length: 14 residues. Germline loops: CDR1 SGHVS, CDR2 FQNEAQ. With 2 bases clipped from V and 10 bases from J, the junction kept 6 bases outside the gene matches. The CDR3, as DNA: TGTGCCAGCAGCTTAACTAGCGGGCCGAGAGAGCAGTTCTTC. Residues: CASSLTSGPREQFF.

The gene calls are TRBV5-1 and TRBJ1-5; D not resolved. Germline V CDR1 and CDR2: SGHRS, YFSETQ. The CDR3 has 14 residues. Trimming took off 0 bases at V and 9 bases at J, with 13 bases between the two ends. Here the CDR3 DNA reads TGCGCCAGCAGCTTGGTGGAGGGTCAGAGGCCCCAGCATTTT. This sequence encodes CASSLVEGQRPQHF. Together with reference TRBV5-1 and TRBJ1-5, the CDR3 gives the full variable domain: KAGVTQTPRYLIKTRGQQVTLSCSPISGHRSVSWYQQTPGQGLQFLFEYFSETQRNKGNFPGRFSGRQFSNSRSEMNVSTLELGDSALYLCASSLVEGQRPQHFGDGTRLSIL.